This T cell receptor (beta chain) is from a study of blood T cell repertoires in COVID-19. This table comes from immunoSEQ multiplex PCR, and its TCRdb copy is limited to in-frame clones, with some not included. The sample shows about 200,000 clones, around 87% of them seen only once. The CDR3 totals 17 residues. V lost 1 base to trimming and J lost 7 bases; unmatched junction nucleotides: 12. Looked up from germline, CDR1 is MNHEY and CDR2 is SMNVEV (reference sequence). The receptor was derived from a man in his fifties or sixties with acute or convalescent COVID-19. Sequenced sample: peripheral blood. The chain couples TRBV27 to TRBJ2-7; 11 bases map to TRBD1. CDR3 loop: CASSLLDRGRGSREQYF. CDR3 nucleotide sequence: TGTGCCAGCAGTTTATTGGACAGGGGGCGCGGGTCCCGAGAGCAGTACTTC.